The source of this T cell receptor (beta chain) is a study of T cells after yellow fever vaccination. Overall study: Each low-cell-number fraction was prepared by means of SMART-Seq v4 Ultra Low Input.

A process of 5'RACE template switching, which added a universal primer site and UMIs, was used to make TCR cDNA. TCRdb reprocessed the 5' RACE reads via MiXCR and lists one record per CDR3 protein. The sample records 620,000 or so distinct CDR3 sequences, around a sixth being singletons. Whole-study results and caveats: Across the CD4 and CD8 compartments, a small share of clonotypes was present in both.

Details on this clonotype: What it binds is unknown.

The V gene's germline CDR1 is DFQATT and CDR2 SNEGSKA (reference sequence). The CDR3 consists of 14 residues. After removal of 2 bases from V and 2 bases from J, the junction contained 5 bases not matched to a gene. The origin of this receptor is a man aged 18 to 35 who received the YFV17D yellow fever vaccine. The rearrangement links TRBV20-1 to TRBJ2-5; 7 positions agree with TRBD1. Sequenced material: PBMCs, taken 5 days after the first yellow fever vaccination. In nucleotides, the CDR3 is TGCAGTGCTAGAAAGCGACAGGGACAAGAGACCCAGTACTTC. It codes for CSARKRQGQETQYF.